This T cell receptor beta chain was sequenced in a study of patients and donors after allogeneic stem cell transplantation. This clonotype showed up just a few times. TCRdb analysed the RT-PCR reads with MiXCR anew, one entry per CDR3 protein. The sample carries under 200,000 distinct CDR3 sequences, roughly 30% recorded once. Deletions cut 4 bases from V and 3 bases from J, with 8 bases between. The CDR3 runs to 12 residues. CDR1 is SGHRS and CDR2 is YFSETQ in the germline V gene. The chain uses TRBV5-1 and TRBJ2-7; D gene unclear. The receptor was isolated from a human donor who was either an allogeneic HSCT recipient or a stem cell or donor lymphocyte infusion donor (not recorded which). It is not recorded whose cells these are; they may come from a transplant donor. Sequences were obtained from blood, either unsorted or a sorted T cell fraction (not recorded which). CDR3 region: CASSPDLYEQYF. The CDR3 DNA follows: TGCGCCAGCAGCCCCGACCTCTACGAGCAGTACTTC.